These 10 T cell receptor beta chains were sequenced from one sample in a study of beta chain features in type 1 diabetes. The investigators reverse transcribed all of the isolated RNA, so they sequenced expressed TCRB transcripts. Sequencing was performed with immunoSEQ multiplex PCR; in TCRdb, only in-frame clones are kept and a portion is missing. The sample includes about half a million clones, around 30% of them seen just once. The sequencing sample was made of naive CD4+ T cells from blood. Source of these receptors: a man aged 18 to 29 in good health.

This clone occurred a few times. The same CDR3 is also encoded by other DNA sequences in this sample. The V call is TRBV5-1, the J call TRBJ2-7; unclear D gene. V was shortened by 2 bases and J by 2 bases, with 5 bases between the two germline ends. The CDR3 extends over 12 amino acids. The germline gives CDR1 SGHRS, CDR2 YFSETQ. The CDR3 coding sequence is TGCGCCAGCAGCTTTTCGACCTACGAGCAGTACTTC. Its translation is CASSFSTYEQYF.

This clone was found a few times. The chain carries TRBV7-9 and TRBJ2-3; possibly TRBD1 for D (6 bases). There are 16 residues in the CDR3. The germline CDR1 and CDR2 sequences are SEHNR and FQNEAQ (reference sequence). Trimming stripped 4 bases from V and 0 bases from J, with 14 bases between. This CDR3 reads CASSYQDSISTDTQYF. The CDR3 nucleotides are TGTGCCAGCAGCTATCAGGACAGCATTAGCACAGATACGCAGTATTTT.

This clone came up a few times. The gene calls are TRBV14 and TRBJ2-1; D is ambiguous. The V gene's germline CDR1 is SGHDN and CDR2 FVKESK. V lost 7 bases, J lost 4 bases, and 11 bases lay in between. The CDR3 is 13 residues long. CDR3 nucleotides: TGTGCCAGCACCCAGAGCTCGTACAATGAGCAGTTCTTC. It translates to CASTQSSYNEQFF.

There are a few counts of this clone. The genes are TRBV11-2 and TRBJ1-1; no clear D gene. Germline CDR1 reads SGHAT; CDR2 reads FQNNGV. The CDR3 is 12 amino acids. Trimming stripped 1 base from V and 5 bases from J, with 5 bases between. The CDR3 DNA follows: TGTGCCAGCAGCTTAGTGGGGACTGAAGCTTTCTTT. This translates into CASSLVGTEAFF.

In the case of this clone: Other DNA sequences within the sample encode an identical CDR3. The chain carries TRBV7-9 and TRBJ2-3, with D tentatively TRBD1 (5 bases). The CDR3 extends over 14 amino acids. Trimming took off 5 bases at V and 3 bases at J, with 12 bases between the two ends. Per germline, CDR1 SEHNR and CDR2 FQNEAQ (reference sequence). The DNA for the CDR3 is TGTGCCAGCAGCGTATCAGGGCGGACAGATACGCAGTATTTT. Amino acids: CASSVSGRTDTQYF.

V is TRBV30 and J is TRBJ2-7; either TRBD1 or TRBD2 may supply D (5 bases each). The germline V gene encodes CDR1 GTSNPN and CDR2 SVGIG (reference sequence). V lost 5 bases, J lost 3 bases, and 20 bases lay in between. CDR3 length: 15 amino acids. The CDR3 spells CAWAPGQAGYYEQYF. Here the CDR3 DNA reads TGTGCCTGGGCCCCGGGGCAGGCCGGATACTACGAGCAGTACTTC. Full variable domain (remainder filled in from reference TRBV30 and TRBJ2-7): SQTIHQWPATLVQPVGSPLSLECTVEGTSNPNLYWYRQAAGRGLQLLFYSVGIGQISSEVPQNLSASRPQDRQFILSSKKLLLSDSGFYLCAWAPGQAGYYEQYFGPGTRLTVT.

Concerning this clone itself: Other DNA sequences in the same sample also yield this CDR3. The CDR3 coding sequence is TGCGCCAGCAGCTTGACTAGCGGATCATACAATGAGCAGTTCTTC. Encoded protein: CASSLTSGSYNEQFF. The chain carries TRBV5-1 and TRBJ2-1; 8 bases match TRBD2. The V and J ends lost 1 base and 4 bases, in that order; junction bases with no gene match: 4. The CDR3 spans 15 residues. CDR1 and CDR2 (germline): SGHRS, YFSETQ.

J is TRBJ2-7 and V is TRBV2; 7 bases are shared with TRBD2. Germline V CDR1 and CDR2: SNHLY, FYNNEI. This CDR3 has 14 amino acids. The trim removed 8 bases at V and 0 bases at J, leaving 7 bases unmatched. CDR3 nucleotides: TGTGCCAGCGCGGGTAGCGGGTCCTCCTACGAGCAGTACTTC. Translating gives CASAGSGSSYEQYF.

This chain connects TRBV23-1 to TRBJ2-5, with D hard to call. TRBV23-1 is identified as an open reading frame with a role that is uncertain. The CDR3 length is 10 residues. Trimming pared 7 bases from V and 9 bases from J, leaving 9 bases between. The CDR3 sequence is CASTHRSQYF. CDR3 nucleotide sequence: TGCGCCAGCACTCACCGTTCCCAGTACTTC.

This clone has a handful of counts. V gene TRBV7-2 combines with J gene TRBJ1-4, with unresolved D. This CDR3 has 14 amino acids. Germline lookup yields CDR1 SGHTA and CDR2 FQGNSA. Trimming stripped 1 base from V and 8 bases from J, with 11 bases between. In DNA form, the CDR3 reads TGTGCCAGCAGCTTAGAACTCCGGGCGGAAAAACTGTTTTTT. It specifies CASSLELRAEKLFF.